This T cell receptor (beta chain) comes out of a study of shared T cell receptors in the human thymus. Only one count was recorded for this clone. The CDR3 length is 16 residues. The V and J ends lost 5 bases and 8 bases respectively, with 22 bases between them. CDR1 is SEHNR, CDR2 FQNEAQ, per germline (reference sequence). The data were produced by immunoSEQ multiplex PCR, yet TCRdb's version contains in-frame clones alone and is incomplete. The profile shows 650,000 to 950,000 clones, roughly 88% of them singletons. The same specimen was also included in a second study, on human thymus T cells. This second study notes: Healthy Finnish infants having corrective surgery for congenital heart defects served as donors. Corrective heart surgery yielded resections, and these provided the thymus tissue. What related research reported was that thymic repertoires overlapped highly among unrelated individuals.

Source material: thymocytes. The receptor was isolated from a girl in the first two years of life with a congenital heart defect. V and J are TRBV7-9 and TRBJ2-1; maybe TRBD1 (5 bases). CDR3 coding DNA: TGTGCCAGCAGCCGAAGGGTGGGCAGGGTTGAGGATGAGCAGTTCTTC. This codes for CASSRRVGRVEDEQFF.